Below, 18 T cell receptor beta chains from the same sample are listed, as sequenced in a study of Graves' ophthalmopathy and Graves' hyperthyroidism (dated by TCRdb to between 2018 and 2020). The instrument was an Illumina HiSeq 2000. For repertoire sequencing, the TCR beta CDR3 regions were amplified from RNA transcripts. The first round was an RT-PCR using HTBI primers with the Qiagen OneStep RT-PCR kit, and this first round was followed by a second-round multiplex PCR, then size selection and purification. TCRdb ran its own pipeline on the public reads, namely fastp trimming at Q25 and MiXCR clone calling, and kept in-frame beta chains. Rows with one shared CDR3 protein collapse into an entry with the most common genes and DNA. In all, the sample holds tens of thousands of distinct CDR3 sequences, and roughly 46% of those were seen once. Over 4% of the sample belongs to the ten largest clones.

Material: peripheral blood. The receptors come from an adult woman with Graves' ophthalmopathy.

This clonotype has a handful of counts. The chain combines TRBV24-1 with TRBJ2-3; D remains unclear. Trimming shortened V by 3 bases and J by 0 bases, and 12 bases separated the two germline ends. CDR1 and CDR2 (germline): KGHDR, SFDVKD. The CDR3 has 16 amino acids. The CDR3 here is CATSDPGPPSTDTQYF. CDR3 DNA: TGTGCCACCAGTGATCCCGGACCTCCTAGCACAGATACGCAGTATTTT.

This clonotype was recorded once. J is TRBJ2-7 and V is TRBV7-2; TRBD1 matches 8 bases. The germline CDR1 and CDR2 sequences are SGHTA and FQGNSA. V was clipped by 3 bases and J by 5 bases; unmatched bases: 9. The CDR3 loop spans 15 amino acids. The CDR3 spells CASSFQGAKEHEQYF. CDR3 sequence (DNA): TGTGCCAGCAGCTTCCAGGGGGCTAAGGAGCACGAGCAGTACTTC. The whole variable domain, filled in from reference TRBV7-2 and TRBJ2-7, reads GAGVSQSPSNKVTEKGKDVELRCDPISGHTALYWYRQSLGQGLEFLIYFQGNSAPDKSGLPSDRFSAERTGGSVSTLTIQRTQQEDSAVYLCASSFQGAKEHEQYFGPGTRLTVT.

In its sample, this clonotype was seen many times. The J gene is TRBJ2-3, the V gene TRBV28; D call uncertain. Trimming left V 7 bases short and J 2 bases short, with 7 bases between. The CDR3 contains 12 residues. The germline gives CDR1 MDHEN, CDR2 SYDVKM. The CDR3 region is CASTQSTDTQYF. The CDR3 DNA is TGTGCCAGCACCCAATCCACAGATACGCAGTATTTT.

This clonotype was counted at least ten times. The V call is TRBV28, the J call TRBJ1-2; TRBD1 matches at 8 bases. The CDR3 is made up of 15 amino acids. The ends lost 5 bases at V and 4 bases at J; junction bases unmatched: 9. Germline-derived CDR1 and CDR2 are MDHEN and SYDVKM. The CDR3 is CASSPPGQAIYGYTF. The DNA for the CDR3 is TGTGCCAGCAGTCCACCGGGACAGGCAATCTATGGCTACACCTTC.

On this clonotype itself: The junction shows a germline mismatch at one end, possibly a read error. The chain links TRBV20-1 to TRBJ2-1; D gene uncertain. Germline CDR1 DFQATT, CDR2 SNEGSKA (reference sequence). This CDR3 spans 15 amino acids. The CDR3 sequence is CSARTFTSSYNEQLF. The CDR3 coding sequence is TGCAGTGCCCGGACGTTCACGAGCTCCTACAATGAGCAGCTCTTC.

This clonotype was observed many times. The genes are TRBV7-2 and TRBJ2-7, with 8 nucleotides matching TRBD1. CDR3 length: 14 residues. Germline V gene lookup returns CDR1 SGHTA and CDR2 FQGNSA. The V gene end was trimmed by 1 base and the J gene end by 6 bases; junction bases not matched to a gene: 5. The CDR3, as DNA: TGTGCCAGCAGCTTAGGACAGGGGAAGGGCGAGCAGTACTTC. This codes for CASSLGQGKGEQYF. Combining the CDR3 with reference TRBV7-2 and TRBJ2-7 gives the whole variable domain GAGVSQSPSNKVTEKGKDVELRCDPISGHTALYWYRQSLGQGLEFLIYFQGNSAPDKSGLPSDRFSAERTGGSVSTLTIQRTQQEDSAVYLCASSLGQGKGEQYFGPGTRLTVT.

In its sample, this clonotype was seen many times. The chain joins TRBV6-2 or TRBV6-3 to TRBJ1-2, with TRBD1 matching over 9 bases. Germline V lookup: CDR1 MNHEY, CDR2 SVGEGT. This CDR3 is built from 16 residues. V lost 7 bases to trimming and J lost 3 bases; unmatched junction nucleotides: 12. CDR3 sequence: CASNFPTGGVDYGYTF. The CDR3 DNA follows: TGTGCCAGCAACTTCCCTACAGGGGGCGTAGACTATGGCTACACCTTC.

As regards this clonotype: This sequence may be a read error, since a much larger clone differs from it by one base. The chain is built from TRBV27 and TRBJ2-4; no firm D call. CDR1 is MNHEY and CDR2 is SMNVEV in the germline V gene (reference sequence). The CDR3 has 12 residues. Trimming shortened V by 0 bases and J by 12 bases, and 9 bases separated the two germline ends. The CDR3 nucleotides read TGTGCCAGCAGTTTATCTGGACGCACTCAGTACTTC. Residues: CASSLSGRTQYF.

This clonotype is a singleton in its sample. The CDR3 is CASSEYLIRNNEQFF. CDR3 DNA sequence: TGTGCCAGCAGTGAATATCTAATCAGAAACAATGAGCAGTTCTTC. This chain joins TRBV2 and TRBJ2-1; D is unresolved. V was cut by 2 bases and J by 5 bases, with 13 bases left in between. Germline V gene lookup returns CDR1 SNHLY and CDR2 FYNNEI. The CDR3 runs 15 residues. Full variable domain (outside the CDR3, taken from reference TRBV2 and TRBJ2-1): EPEVTQTPSHQVTQMGQEVILRCVPISNHLYFYWYRQILGQKVEFLVSFYNNEISEKSEIFDDQFSVERPDGSNFTLKIRSTKLEDSAMYFCASSEYLIRNNEQFFGPGTRLTVL.

Turning to this clonotype: Sequence at one end of the junction differs from germline and may be a read error. V gene TRBV7-9 combines with J gene TRBJ1-1, with D perhaps matching TRBD1 (6 bases). Germline-derived CDR1 and CDR2 are SEHNR and FQNEAQ (reference sequence). The CDR3 is 13 residues long. CDR3 nucleotides: TGTGCCAGCAGCATACAGGGTATCACTGAATTTTTTTTT. Protein sequence: CASSIQGITEFFF.

V gene TRBV19 combines with J gene TRBJ2-7; 7 bases agree with TRBD1. This CDR3 is built from 15 residues. With 3 bases clipped from V and 3 bases from J, the junction kept 8 bases outside the gene matches. CDR1 is LNHDA and CDR2 is SQIVND in the germline V gene (reference sequence). The CDR3 DNA reads TGTGCCAGTAGTATGTCCCTGACAGGGCGCTACGAGCAGTACTTC. It is translated as CASSMSLTGRYEQYF.

This clonotype ranks as medium-sized (0.01 to 0.1%). The genes are TRBV24-1 and TRBJ2-5; D is unclear. Germline V gene sequence: CDR1 KGHDR, CDR2 SFDVKD. The V end was cut by 5 bases, the J end by 7 bases, with 7 bases between. This CDR3 contains 11 residues. This CDR3 reads CATSGSGTQYF. The CDR3 nucleotides read TGTGCCACCAGTGGTTCGGGGACCCAGTACTTC.

The rearrangement uses TRBV20-1 and TRBJ1-1; 8 bases are a match to TRBD1. V shed 3 bases, J shed 1 base, and the junction held 7 bases outside the gene matches. Germline CDR1 reads DFQATT; CDR2 reads SNEGSKA (reference sequence). This CDR3 is 15 amino acids long. Here the CDR3 reads CSARGAGTGNTEAFF. For the CDR3, the DNA is TGCAGTGCTAGGGGAGCCGGGACAGGGAACACTGAAGCTTTCTTT.

The table lists this clonotype with many counts. The chain combines TRBV12-3 or TRBV12-4 with TRBJ2-3; 8 nucleotides line up with TRBD2. The V segment lost 6 bases and the J segment 3 bases; nucleotides outside the gene matches: 8. The CDR3 has 15 residues. In DNA form, the CDR3 reads TGTGCCAGCAGCTTATCTGTAGCGGGGACAGATACGCAGTATTTT. Protein: CASSLSVAGTDTQYF.

V usage is TRBV29-1 and J usage is TRBJ2-1; 9 nucleotides align to TRBD2. This CDR3 has 13 residues. V was pared by 8 bases and J by 5 bases, with 7 bases of the junction left unmatched. Germline V gene sequence: CDR1 SQVTM, CDR2 ANQGSEA. The CDR3 reads CSLAAGGDNEQFF. Here the CDR3 DNA reads TGCAGCTTAGCGGCGGGGGGGGACAATGAGCAGTTCTTC.

V and J are TRBV4-1 and TRBJ2-1; no clear D. Germline V gene lookup returns CDR1 MGHRA and CDR2 YSYEKL. The V end lost 0 bases, the J end lost 11 bases, and 11 bases lay between the germline ends. CDR3 length: 13 residues. The DNA for the CDR3 is TGCGCCAGCAGCCAAGATCTTGGGAATCAGCAGTTCTTC. This sequence encodes CASSQDLGNQQFF.

The chain employs TRBV7-3 and TRBJ1-5, with D hard to call. CDR3 size: 14 residues. Germline V gene lookup returns CDR1 SGHTA and CDR2 FQGTGA. Between the trimmed V and J ends, which lost 2 bases and 3 bases, there was a span of 8 bases. CDR3 nucleotide sequence: TGTGCCAGCAGCTTAGAGGGAGCCAATCAGCCCCAGCATTTT. It yields the protein CASSLEGANQPQHF.

This clonotype was picked up many times. V usage is TRBV7-2 and J usage is TRBJ2-5; D uncertain. The CDR3 is made up of 15 amino acids. V lost 5 bases and J 4 bases, leaving 17 bases between the germline ends. Per the germline V gene, CDR1 is SGHTA and CDR2 is FQGNSA. The CDR3 coding sequence is TGTGCCAGCAGCCCCCAAGGCCAGATGGGAGAGACCCAGTACTTC. This translates into CASSPQGQMGETQYF.